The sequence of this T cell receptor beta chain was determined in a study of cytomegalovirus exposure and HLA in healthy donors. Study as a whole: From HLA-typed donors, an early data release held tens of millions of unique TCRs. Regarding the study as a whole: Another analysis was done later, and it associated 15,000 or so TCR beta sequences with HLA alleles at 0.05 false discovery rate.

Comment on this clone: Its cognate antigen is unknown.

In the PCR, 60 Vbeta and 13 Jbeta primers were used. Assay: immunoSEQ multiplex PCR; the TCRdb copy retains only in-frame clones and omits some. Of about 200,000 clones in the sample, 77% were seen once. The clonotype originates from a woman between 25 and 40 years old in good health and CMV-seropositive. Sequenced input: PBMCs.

CDR3 in DNA: TGCGCCAGCAGCCGGATTCAGGGGGTTTCACCCCTCCACTTT. This encodes CASSRIQGVSPLHF. The chain uses TRBV5-1 and TRBJ1-6; 7 bases are a match to TRBD1. The CDR3 has 14 residues. The V gene end was trimmed by 4 bases and the J gene end by 9 bases; junction bases not matched to a gene: 7. Germline loops: CDR1 SGHRS, CDR2 YFSETQ.